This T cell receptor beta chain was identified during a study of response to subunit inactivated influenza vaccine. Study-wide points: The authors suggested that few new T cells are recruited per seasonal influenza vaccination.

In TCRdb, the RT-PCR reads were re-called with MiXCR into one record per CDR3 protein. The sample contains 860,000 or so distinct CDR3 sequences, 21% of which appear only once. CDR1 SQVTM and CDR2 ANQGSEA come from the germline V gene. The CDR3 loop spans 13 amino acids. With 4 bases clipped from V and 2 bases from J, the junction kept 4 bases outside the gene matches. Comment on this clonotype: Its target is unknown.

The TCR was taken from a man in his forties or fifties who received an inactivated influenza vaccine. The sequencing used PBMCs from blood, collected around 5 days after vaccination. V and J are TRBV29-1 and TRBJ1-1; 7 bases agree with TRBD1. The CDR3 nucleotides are TGCAGCGTTGGACAGGGACAAAACACTGAAGCTTTCTTT. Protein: CSVGQGQNTEAFF.